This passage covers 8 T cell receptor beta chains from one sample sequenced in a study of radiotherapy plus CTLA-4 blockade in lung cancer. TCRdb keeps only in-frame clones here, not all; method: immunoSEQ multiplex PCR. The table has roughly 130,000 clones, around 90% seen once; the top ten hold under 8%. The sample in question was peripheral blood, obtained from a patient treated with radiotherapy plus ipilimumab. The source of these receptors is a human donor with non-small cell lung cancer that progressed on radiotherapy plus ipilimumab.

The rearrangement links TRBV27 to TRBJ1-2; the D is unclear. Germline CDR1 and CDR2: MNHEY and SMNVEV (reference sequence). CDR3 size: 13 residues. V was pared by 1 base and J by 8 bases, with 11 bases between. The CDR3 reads CASSLWGREGYTF. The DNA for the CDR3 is TGTGCCAGCAGTTTATGGGGAAGGGAGGGCTACACCTTC.

The CDR3 bases are TGTGCCAGCACTCCGACAGACTATGGCTACACCTTC. As protein: CASTPTDYGYTF. The chain is built from TRBV2 and TRBJ1-2, with D maybe TRBD1 (5 bases). The CDR3 spans 12 residues. The germline CDR1 and CDR2 sequences are SNHLY and FYNNEI. V was trimmed by 7 bases and J by 3 bases, leaving 9 bases between them.

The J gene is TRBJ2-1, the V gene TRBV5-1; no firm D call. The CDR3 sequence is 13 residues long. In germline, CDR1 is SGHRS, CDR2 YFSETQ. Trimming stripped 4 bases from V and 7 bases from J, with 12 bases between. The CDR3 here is CASSLFLRNEQFF. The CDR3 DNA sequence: TGCGCCAGCAGCCTCTTTCTAAGAAATGAGCAGTTCTTC.

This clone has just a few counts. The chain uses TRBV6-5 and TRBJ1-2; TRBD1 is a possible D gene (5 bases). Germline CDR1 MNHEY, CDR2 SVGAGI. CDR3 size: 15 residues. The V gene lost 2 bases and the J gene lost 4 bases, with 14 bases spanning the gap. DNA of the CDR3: TGTGCCAGCAGTTACGGACATAGTGGCGGCTATGGCTACACCTTC. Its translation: CASSYGHSGGYGYTF.

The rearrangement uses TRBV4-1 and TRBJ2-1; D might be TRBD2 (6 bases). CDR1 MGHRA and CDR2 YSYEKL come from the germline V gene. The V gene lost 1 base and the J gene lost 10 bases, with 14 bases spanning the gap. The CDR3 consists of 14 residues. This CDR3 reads CASSQVPLAIEQFF. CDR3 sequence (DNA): TGCGCCAGCAGCCAAGTCCCTCTAGCGATAGAGCAGTTCTTC.

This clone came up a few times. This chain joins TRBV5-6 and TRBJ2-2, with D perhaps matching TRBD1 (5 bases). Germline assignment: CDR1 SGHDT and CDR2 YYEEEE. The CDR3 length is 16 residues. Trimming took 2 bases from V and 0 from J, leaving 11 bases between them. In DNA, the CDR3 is TGTGCCAGCAGCTTAAGGAAGGGGACGAACACCGGGGAGCTGTTTTTT. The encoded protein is CASSLRKGTNTGELFF.

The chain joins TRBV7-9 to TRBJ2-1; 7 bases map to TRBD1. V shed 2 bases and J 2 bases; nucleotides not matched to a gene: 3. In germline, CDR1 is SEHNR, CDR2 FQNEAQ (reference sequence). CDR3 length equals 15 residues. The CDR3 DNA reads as TGTGCCAGCAGCTTACGGGGACAGACCTACAATGAGCAGTTCTTC. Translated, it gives CASSLRGQTYNEQFF.

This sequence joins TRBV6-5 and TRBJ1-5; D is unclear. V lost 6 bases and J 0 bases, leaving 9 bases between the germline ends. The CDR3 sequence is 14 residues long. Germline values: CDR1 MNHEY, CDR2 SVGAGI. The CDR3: CASRRQHSNQPQHF. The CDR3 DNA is TGTGCCAGCAGGAGGCAACATAGCAATCAGCCCCAGCATTTT.